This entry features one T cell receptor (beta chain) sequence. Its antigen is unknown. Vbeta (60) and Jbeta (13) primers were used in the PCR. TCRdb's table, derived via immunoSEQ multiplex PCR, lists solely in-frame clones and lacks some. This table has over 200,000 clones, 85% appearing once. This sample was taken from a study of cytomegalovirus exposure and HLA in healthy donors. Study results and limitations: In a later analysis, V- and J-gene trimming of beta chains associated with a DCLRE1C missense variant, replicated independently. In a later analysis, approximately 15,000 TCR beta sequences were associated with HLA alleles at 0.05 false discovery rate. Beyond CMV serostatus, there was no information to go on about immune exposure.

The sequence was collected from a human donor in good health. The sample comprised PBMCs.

The CDR3: CASSLAQDNQPQHF. The CDR3 DNA follows: TGTGCCAGCAGCTTAGCACAGGACAATCAGCCCCAGCATTTT. This chain joins TRBV7-9 and TRBJ1-5; D perhaps matches TRBD1 (5 bases). Trimming removed 0 bases from V and 3 bases from J, with 6 bases in between. The CDR3 is 14 residues long. Germline values: CDR1 SEHNR, CDR2 FQNEAQ (reference sequence).